This passage covers 18 T cell receptor beta chains from one sample sequenced in a study of cytomegalovirus exposure and HLA in healthy donors. 60 Vbeta and 13 Jbeta primers were used in PCR. Assay used: immunoSEQ multiplex PCR; TCRdb lists only in-frame clones, some missing. The table gives about 200,000 clones; the top ten clones make up around 1.1% of it. The source material was PBMCs. The receptor source for this set is a girl aged 2 to 9 in good health and CMV-seropositive.

J is TRBJ1-5 and V is TRBV28; 7 bases fit TRBD1. CDR3 length equals 17 residues. V shed 4 bases and J 0 bases; nucleotides not matched to a gene: 9. In germline, CDR1 is MDHEN, CDR2 SYDVKM. The CDR3 DNA is TGTGCCAGCAGTTCCCCTCAGGGGGTATATAGCAATCAGCCCCAGCATTTT. This translates into CASSSPQGVYSNQPQHF.

The genes are TRBV11-3 and TRBJ2-2; TRBD2 agrees at 15 bases. V trimming: 3 bases; J trimming: 9 bases; junction bases outside the gene matches: 5. Germline CDR1 reads SGHNT; CDR2 reads YENEEA. This CDR3 comprises 16 residues. CDR3 in DNA: TGTGCCAGCAGCTTGTCCGGGACTAGCGGGAGGCGGGAGCTGTTTTTT. Protein: CASSLSGTSGRRELFF.

This chain joins TRBV6-5 and TRBJ2-1, with TRBD1 identical over 9 bases. The germline V gene has CDR1 MNHEY and CDR2 SVGAGI. The length of the CDR3 is 15 residues. After removal of 7 bases from V and 7 bases from J, the junction contained 11 bases not matched to a gene. The CDR3 is CASTDPDRGKNEQFF. CDR3 nucleotides: TGTGCCAGCACGGACCCGGACAGGGGAAAGAATGAGCAGTTCTTC.

V gene TRBV5-1 combines with J gene TRBJ2-1; 7 nucleotides line up with TRBD1. The junction had 15 bases not matched to a gene; V was cut back by 5 bases and J by 7 bases. The CDR3 totals 16 residues. Germline loops: CDR1 SGHRS, CDR2 YFSETQ. The CDR3 protein is CASRSGPGQGENEQFF. CDR3 bases: TGCGCCAGCAGGTCTGGGCCCGGGCAGGGGGAAAATGAGCAGTTCTTC. Using reference TRBV5-1 and TRBJ2-1 for the parts outside the CDR3, the full variable domain is KAGVTQTPRYLIKTRGQQVTLSCSPISGHRSVSWYQQTPGQGLQFLFEYFSETQRNKGNFPGRFSGRQFSNSRSEMNVSTLELGDSALYLCASRSGPGQGENEQFFGPGTRLTVL.

The V and J genes are TRBV27 and TRBJ2-5, with D possibly TRBD2 on 6 matching bases. Germline V gene data show CDR1 as MNHEY and CDR2 as SMNVEV (reference sequence). The CDR3 has 12 residues. V was pared by 4 bases and J by 7 bases, with 10 bases between. CDR3 residues: CASSSPGGTQYF. CDR3 bases: TGTGCCAGCAGTTCCCCCGGGGGGACCCAGTACTTC.

This chain links TRBV6-6 with TRBJ2-4; 11 positions match TRBD2. Germline CDR1 is MNHNY and CDR2 is SVGAGI (reference sequence). V was clipped by 7 bases and J by 7 bases; unmatched bases: 6. CDR3 size: 14 residues. The CDR3 DNA follows: TGTGCCAGCACCCTAGCGGGAGGCGGGAACATTCAGTACTTC. Its translation is CASTLAGGGNIQYF.

The J gene is TRBJ2-5, the V gene TRBV30; 9 nucleotides align to TRBD1. Germline-derived CDR1 and CDR2 are GTSNPN and SVGIG (reference sequence). The CDR3 runs to 13 residues. Trimming at V came to 1 base and at J to 4 bases, leaving 1 base not matched to a gene. The CDR3 nucleotides read TGTGCCTGGAGTGGACAGGGGGGAGAGACCCAGTACTTC. Amino acid sequence: CAWSGQGGETQYF.

This sequence joins TRBV7-9 and TRBJ1-2; 8 nucleotides line up with TRBD1. The CDR3 sequence is 15 residues long. The ends lost 0 bases at V and 2 bases at J; junction bases unmatched: 2. CDR1 SEHNR and CDR2 FQNEAQ come from the germline V gene (reference sequence). For the CDR3, the DNA is TGTGCCAGCAGCTTAGCCAGGGGGCAAAACTATGGCTACACCTTC. Encoded protein: CASSLARGQNYGYTF.

The chain joins TRBV27 to TRBJ1-1, with D tentatively TRBD1 (5 bases). Germline V lookup: CDR1 MNHEY, CDR2 SMNVEV (reference sequence). There are 14 residues in the CDR3. V was clipped by 1 base and J by 0 bases, with 6 bases between them. The CDR3 nucleotides are TGTGCCAGCAGTTTATACAGGTTGAACACTGAAGCTTTCTTT. It encodes CASSLYRLNTEAFF.

The chain has TRBV28 and TRBJ2-1; no clear D. In germline, CDR1 is MDHEN, CDR2 SYDVKM. Deletions cut 2 bases from V and 4 bases from J, with 6 bases between. CDR3 length equals 13 residues. In nucleotides, the CDR3 is TGTGCCAGCAGTTTACCCGGTTACAATGAGCAGTTCTTC. This codes for CASSLPGYNEQFF.

The rearrangement joins TRBV11-2 to TRBJ2-7; no firm D call. V was pared by 2 bases and J by 6 bases, with 5 bases between. CDR3 length equals 11 residues. The germline V gene encodes CDR1 SGHAT and CDR2 FQNNGV. This CDR3 is CASSLTSEQYF. CDR3 nucleotide sequence: TGTGCCAGCAGCTTAACATCCGAGCAGTACTTC.

The CDR3 region has the DNA TGTGCCAGTAGTCCTTCCGGGACAGGCCTTGGGGGCTACACCTTC. Its translation is CASSPSGTGLGGYTF. This chain connects TRBV19 to TRBJ1-2; 8 bases agree with TRBD1. The CDR3 is 15 amino acids. J was trimmed by 8 bases and V by 5 bases; bases with no gene match: 13. CDR1 LNHDA and CDR2 SQIVND come from the germline V gene (reference sequence).

The chain carries TRBV28 and TRBJ1-2; the match to TRBD1 covers 9 bases. Germline V CDR1 and CDR2: MDHEN, SYDVKM. Losses at the gene ends were 1 base for V and 8 bases for J; bases not matched to a gene: 11. The CDR3 totals 16 residues. The CDR3, as DNA: TGTGCCAGCAGTTTATCGGCCCCGGGACAGGGTCACGGCTACACCTTC. It encodes CASSLSAPGQGHGYTF.

This chain uses TRBV13 with TRBJ2-7; D not certain. The V gene's germline CDR1 is PRHDT and CDR2 FYEKMQ (reference sequence). This CDR3 has 15 amino acids. V gave up 2 bases and J gave up 1 base, with 12 bases separating them. The CDR3 DNA sequence: TGTGCCAGCAGCTTATTCGTCAGTCCATCCTACGAGCAGTACTTC. Protein: CASSLFVSPSYEQYF.

The gene calls are TRBV5-1 and TRBJ2-5; TRBD1 matches at 7 bases. This CDR3 region has 15 residues. V dropped 1 base and J dropped 0; count of bases not matched to a gene: 3. Germline V gene data show CDR1 as SGHRS and CDR2 as YFSETQ. The CDR3, as DNA: TGCGCCAGCAGCTTGACAGGGGAGTACCAAGAGACCCAGTACTTC. This encodes CASSLTGEYQETQYF.

The chain uses TRBV4-2 and TRBJ2-7, with TRBD1 matching over 7 bases. Germline loops: CDR1 LGHNA, CDR2 YNFKEQ. Losses at the gene ends were 4 bases for V and 4 bases for J; bases not matched to a gene: 10. CDR3 size: 15 residues. The CDR3 reads CASSRETGAGYEQYF. CDR3 DNA sequence: TGTGCCAGCAGCCGGGAAACAGGGGCCGGTTACGAGCAGTACTTC.

The chain combines TRBV14 with TRBJ1-2, with D possibly being TRBD1 (5 bases). Per the germline V gene, CDR1 is SGHDN and CDR2 is FVKESK. The CDR3 extends over 14 amino acids. V gave up 6 bases and J gave up 1 base, with 12 bases separating them. CDR3 sequence (DNA): TGTGCCAGCAGACTGAGCCAGGGTAACTATGGCTACACCTTC. Translated: CASRLSQGNYGYTF.

Notes on this clone: One end of the junction varies from germline; a read error may be responsible. This chain joins TRBV7-9 and TRBJ2-7, with 11 positions matching TRBD1. The CDR3 spans 13 residues. Germline V gene sequence: CDR1 SEHNR, CDR2 FQNEAQ (reference sequence). DNA of the CDR3: TGTGCCGGCAGCGCAGGGACAGGGGGCGAGCAGTACTTC. Amino acids: CAGSAGTGGEQYF.